Listed below are T cell receptor beta chains from one sample, sequenced in a study of blood T cell repertoires in COVID-19. Assay used: immunoSEQ multiplex PCR; TCRdb lists only in-frame clones, some missing. The sample has about 100,000 clones; just over 85% are singletons. The sample was peripheral blood. Receptors were obtained from a human donor in a cohort sampled during active COVID-19. Each CDR3 is given with its conserved first and last residue. The D gene is left open where the match is weak. Expanded clones get a size class; other rows say once, few or many, or leave the size out.

v_call	j_call	d_call	clone_size	cdr3_aa	cdr3_nt
TRBV3-1/TRBV3-2	TRBJ2-3	TRBD2	-	CASSQDPLAGVIDTQYF	TGTGCCAGCAGCCAAGATCCCCTAGCGGGAGTAATAGATACGCAGTATTTT
TRBV7-9	TRBJ2-1	TRBD1	-	CASRPTDRGFYNEQFF	TGTGCCAGCAGACCTACCGACAGGGGCTTCTACAATGAGCAGTTCTTC
TRBV23-1	TRBJ2-3	TRBD1	-	CASRHDRGNTDTQYF	TGCGCCAGCAGGCACGACAGGGGGAACACAGATACGCAGTATTTT
TRBV6-5	TRBJ1-2	TRBD1	-	CASSTDWTGYGYTF	TGTGCCAGCAGTACCGATTGGACAGGTTATGGCTACACCTTC
TRBV7-8	TRBJ2-2	TRBD1	-	CASSHTGGANGELFF	TGTGCCAGCAGTCATACAGGGGGCGCGAACGGGGAGCTGTTTTTT
TRBV9	TRBJ2-3	-	-	CASSVAGQRTSTDTQYF	TGTGCCAGCAGCGTAGCTGGCCAGCGGACTAGCACAGATACGCAGTATTTT
TRBV27	TRBJ2-1	TRBD1	-	CASSAPPGQGYNEQFF	TGTGCCAGCAGTGCCCCCCCGGGACAGGGATACAATGAGCAGTTCTTC
TRBV21-1	TRBJ2-5	-	-	CASSRGQGGETQYF	TGTGCCAGCAGCAGAGGACAGGGTGGAGAGACCCAGTACTTC
TRBV4-2	TRBJ2-7	TRBD1	-	CASSQDNRGTANEQYF	TGTGCCAGCAGCCAAGATAACAGGGGAACGGCGAATGAGCAGTACTTC
TRBV5-1	TRBJ1-1	TRBD1	-	CASSTGQGGTEAFF	TGCGCCAGCAGCACGGGACAGGGAGGAACTGAAGCTTTCTTT
TRBV18	TRBJ1-1	TRBD1	many	CASSPMTGGAGNTEAFF	TGTGCCAGCTCCCCGATGACAGGGGGCGCGGGGAACACTGAAGCTTTCTTT
TRBV7-9	TRBJ1-4	TRBD1	-	CASSLGQGDEKLFF	TGTGCCAGCAGCTTGGGACAGGGGGACGAAAAACTGTTTTTT
TRBV28	TRBJ2-7	TRBD2	-	CASSSSSLAGVYEQYF	TGTGCCAGCAGCTCCTCCTCGCTAGCGGGAGTCTACGAGCAGTACTTC
TRBV5-1	TRBJ2-7	-	-	CASKTTGSGSYEQYF	TGCGCCAGCAAGACTACCGGGAGTGGGTCCTACGAGCAGTACTTC
TRBV6-2/TRBV6-3	TRBJ2-5	TRBD2	-	CASSYGGSAKTQYF	TGTGCCAGCAGTTACGGCGGGAGTGCAAAGACCCAGTACTTC
TRBV7-2	TRBJ2-1	TRBD1	-	CASSLDYLGRGQGNEQFF	TGTGCCAGCAGCTTAGATTACCTCGGCAGGGGGCAAGGGAATGAGCAGTTCTTC
TRBV2	TRBJ2-1	TRBD1	many	CASRTPRQGEYNEQFF	TGTGCCAGCAGGACCCCTCGACAGGGGGAATACAATGAGCAGTTCTTC
TRBV5-6	TRBJ2-5	TRBD1	-	CASSPPTGGLYQETQYF	TGTGCCAGCAGCCCTCCCACAGGGGGACTGTACCAAGAGACCCAGTACTTC
TRBV5-4	TRBJ1-3	TRBD1	-	CASSHRGPSGNTIYF	TGTGCCAGCAGCCACAGGGGGCCCTCTGGAAACACCATATATTTT
TRBV5-1	TRBJ2-2	TRBD1	few	CASAQGQGNTGELFF	TGCGCCAGCGCTCAAGGACAGGGGAACACCGGGGAGCTGTTTTTT
TRBV11-2	TRBJ2-3	TRBD1	-	CASSPLGQTPTYTQYF	TGTGCCAGCAGCCCCCTGGGACAGACACCCACGTATACGCAGTATTTT
TRBV5-8	TRBJ1-2	TRBD1	-	CASSPGTADVYGYTF	TGTGCCAGCAGCCCCGGGACAGCCGACGTCTATGGCTACACCTTC
TRBV7-3	TRBJ2-3	-	-	CASSQGGDTQYF	TGTGCCAGCAGCCAAGGGGGAGATACGCAGTATTTT
TRBV3-1/TRBV3-2	TRBJ2-3	-	-	CASSQVERDTQYF	TGTGCCAGCAGCCAAGTCGAGAGGGATACGCAGTATTTT
TRBV10-3	TRBJ2-4	-	-	CAISSEQGYGAKNIQYF	TGTGCCATCAGCTCGGAACAGGGTTACGGGGCCAAAAACATTCAGTACTTC
TRBV7-6	TRBJ1-4	-	-	CASSLARRVTEKLFF	TGTGCCAGCAGCTTAGCGCGCAGGGTAACCGAAAAACTGTTTTTT
TRBV19	TRBJ2-1	-	once	CASSYFGLASYNEQFF	TGTGCCAGTAGTTATTTCGGGCTAGCGTCCTACAATGAGCAGTTCTTC
TRBV2	TRBJ2-7	-	-	CASSVRGTPYEQYF	TGTGCCAGCAGTGTTCGGGGGACGCCCTACGAGCAGTACTTC
TRBV7-6	TRBJ2-5	TRBD2	-	CASSLGLAGISKETQYF	TGTGCCAGCAGCTTAGGTTTAGCGGGAATCTCGAAAGAGACCCAGTACTTC
TRBV6-5	TRBJ1-1	-	-	CASTVQASNTEAFF	TGTGCCAGCACAGTGCAGGCATCGAACACTGAAGCTTTCTTT
TRBV27	TRBJ1-4	TRBD1	-	CASSQPGQGYEKLFF	TGTGCCAGCAGCCAACCGGGACAGGGGTATGAAAAACTGTTTTTT
TRBV6-6	TRBJ1-2	TRBD1	-	CASSRDRDGGYTF	TGTGCCAGCAGTAGGGACAGGGATGGTGGCTACACCTTC
TRBV19	TRBJ1-5	TRBD1	few	CASSPLGQGDQPQHF	TGTGCCAGTAGTCCCCTAGGACAGGGTGATCAGCCCCAGCATTTT
TRBV12-3/TRBV12-4	TRBJ2-7	-	-	CASSLRAYEQYF	TGTGCCAGCAGTCTCCGGGCCTACGAGCAGTACTTC
TRBV13	TRBJ1-6	TRBD1	few	CASSFTGGSSPLHF	TGTGCCAGCAGCTTCACAGGGGGCTCTTCACCCCTCCACTTT
TRBV4-3	TRBJ1-1	-	-	CASSLLGISEAFF	TGCGCCAGCAGCCTTCTGGGCATCTCTGAAGCTTTCTTT
TRBV7-9	TRBJ2-3	TRBD2	few	CASSPLKGSSGHTDTQYF	TGTGCCAGCAGCCCATTGAAGGGTTCTAGCGGCCACACAGATACGCAGTATTTT
TRBV4-1	TRBJ2-1	TRBD2	once	CASSSTSETYNEQFF	TGCGCCAGCAGCTCCACTAGCGAAACCTACAATGAGCAGTTCTTC
TRBV19	TRBJ2-6	TRBD1	-	CASSTQGAAGANVLTF	TGTGCCAGTAGTACCCAGGGGGCGGCTGGGGCCAACGTCCTGACTTTC
TRBV7-2	TRBJ1-1	-	once	CASSQKRTEAFF	TGTGCCAGCAGTCAAAAGAGAACTGAAGCTTTCTTT
TRBV3-1/TRBV3-2	TRBJ1-2	TRBD1	-	CASSPPDGTGEGYGYTF	TGTGCCAGCAGCCCACCGGATGGGACAGGGGAGGGGTATGGCTACACCTTC
TRBV19	TRBJ1-1	TRBD1	-	CARIRQGAKEGTEAFF	TGTGCCAGAATAAGACAGGGGGCTAAAGAGGGCACTGAAGCTTTCTTT
TRBV4-3	TRBJ2-1	TRBD2	once	CASSQEYGRRNNEQFF	TGCGCCAGCAGCCAAGAGTACGGGAGGAGGAACAATGAGCAGTTCTTC
TRBV19	TRBJ2-5	-	-	CASSPRTVQETQYF	TGTGCCAGTAGTCCTCGGACAGTCCAAGAGACCCAGTACTTC
TRBV30	TRBJ2-5	-	few	CAWSGQETQYF	TGTGCCTGGAGCGGCCAAGAGACCCAGTACTTC
TRBV3-1/TRBV3-2	TRBJ2-7	TRBD1	-	CASRRFRDSVAEQYF	TGTGCCAGCAGGCGTTTCCGGGACAGTGTCGCCGAGCAGTACTTC
TRBV28	TRBJ1-4	TRBD1	-	CASSSQDRVNEKLFF	TGTGCCAGCAGTTCCCAGGACAGGGTTAATGAAAAACTGTTTTTT
TRBV5-4	TRBJ2-5	-	-	CASSRETGTETQYF	TGTGCCAGCAGCAGAGAGACAGGTACAGAGACCCAGTACTTC
TRBV20-1	TRBJ1-5	-	-	CSASPSSSNQPQHF	TGCAGTGCTAGTCCTTCCAGTTCCAATCAGCCCCAGCATTTT
TRBV25-1	TRBJ2-5	-	-	CASSEYRDQETQYF	TGTGCCAGCAGTGAATACCGGGACCAAGAGACCCAGTACTTC
TRBV6-5	TRBJ1-1	TRBD1	-	CASILQGPITSEAFF	TGTGCCAGCATCCTACAGGGGCCGATTACTTCTGAAGCTTTCTTT
TRBV6-1	TRBJ2-3	-	-	CASSELSDTQYF	TGTGCCAGCAGTGAATTATCGGATACGCAGTATTTT
TRBV5-1	TRBJ2-7	TRBD2	-	CASSREPGLASGEQYF	TGCGCCAGCAGCAGGGAACCGGGACTAGCATCGGGTGAGCAGTACTTC
TRBV5-5	TRBJ1-3	TRBD1	few	CASSLGQGAGNTIYF	TGTGCCAGCAGCCTGGGACAGGGGGCAGGAAACACCATATATTTT